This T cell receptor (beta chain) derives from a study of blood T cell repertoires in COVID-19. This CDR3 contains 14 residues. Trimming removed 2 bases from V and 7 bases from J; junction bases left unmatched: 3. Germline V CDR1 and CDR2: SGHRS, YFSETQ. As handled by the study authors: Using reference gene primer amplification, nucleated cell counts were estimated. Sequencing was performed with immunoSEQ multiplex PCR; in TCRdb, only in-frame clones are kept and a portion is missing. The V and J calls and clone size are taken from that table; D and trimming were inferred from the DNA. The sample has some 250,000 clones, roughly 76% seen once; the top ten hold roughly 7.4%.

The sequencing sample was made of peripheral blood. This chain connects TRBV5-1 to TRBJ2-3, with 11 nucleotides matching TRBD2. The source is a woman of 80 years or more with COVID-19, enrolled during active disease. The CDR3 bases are TGCGCCAGCAGCTTTAGCGGGGGGGAATATACGCAGTATTTT. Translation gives CASSFSGGEYTQYF.